These T cell receptor beta chains were read from a single sample in a study of identical twins. TCRdb reprocessed the 5' RACE reads with MiXCR, giving one entry per CDR3 protein. The data hold under 800,000 distinct CDR3 sequences, with approximately 22% observed a single time. This sample was also put to use in a study of T cells expressing NK-cell markers.

The source material was PBMCs. Source of these receptors: a woman under 30 in good health. Each CDR3 is given with its conserved first and last residue. D genes are given only for firm matches. Clone size is not always given. Where it is, it says once, few, many or a class for expanded clones.

>TRBD2|TRBV10-2|.|TRBJ2-7
CASSESGGSFYEQYF
TGCGCCAGCAGTGAGTCGGGCGGGAGCTTCTACGAGCAGTACTTC
>TRBD2|TRBV12-3/TRBV12-4|.|TRBJ2-2
CASIIGGGTGELFF
TGTGCCAGCATCATCGGGGGGGGGACCGGGGAGCTGTTTTTT
>TRBD2|TRBV11-1|few|TRBJ2-3
CASSLGAGASGGTDTQYF
TGTGCCAGCAGCCTCGGTGCCGGGGCTAGCGGGGGCACAGATACGCAGTATTTT
>.|TRBV27|.|TRBJ1-5
CASGQQYQPQHF
TGTGCCAGCGGACAGCAATATCAGCCCCAGCATTTT
>.|TRBV3-1|.|TRBJ2-1
CASSQRGSYNEQFF
TGTGCCAGCAGCCAGCGGGGATCCTACAATGAGCAGTTCTTC
>.|TRBV12-3/TRBV12-4|many|TRBJ2-7
CASSNQGYEQYF
TGTGCCAGCAGTAACCAGGGGTACGAGCAGTACTTC
>.|TRBV6-2/TRBV6-3|few|TRBJ2-3
CASSYPDSPAMADTQYF
TGTGCCAGCAGTTATCCGGACTCACCGGCAATGGCAGATACGCAGTATTTT
>.|TRBV12-3/TRBV12-4|few|TRBJ1-1
CASRGPGSIGWMNTEAFF
TGTGCCAGCAGGGGACCAGGTTCTATCGGGTGGATGAACACTGAAGCTTTCTTT
>TRBD1|TRBV7-3|.|TRBJ1-1
CASGTGTTEAFF
TGTGCCAGCGGGACAGGGACGACTGAAGCTTTCTTT
>.|TRBV9|.|TRBJ2-7
CASSGNRGLSEQYF
TGTGCCAGCAGCGGAAACAGGGGACTGAGCGAGCAGTACTTC
>TRBD2|TRBV11-2|many|TRBJ2-1
CASSLKGTSGSGVRNEQFF
TGTGCCAGCAGCTTAAAAGGGACTAGCGGGAGTGGTGTTCGTAATGAGCAGTTCTTC
>.|TRBV9|few|TRBJ2-6
CASSPNLGANVLTF
TGTGCCAGCAGCCCTAACCTTGGGGCCAACGTCCTGACTTTC
>TRBD1|TRBV12-3/TRBV12-4|many|TRBJ1-2
CASSWTGEYGYTF
TGTGCCAGCAGTTGGACAGGGGAGTATGGCTACACCTTC
>.|TRBV6-1|few|TRBJ2-7
CASSPGPSLMEQYF
TGTGCCAGCAGCCCCGGCCCTTCCCTTATGGAGCAGTACTTC
>TRBD1|TRBV5-6|.|TRBJ2-7
CASSRTGRANLGQYF
TGTGCCAGCAGCCGGACAGGGCGGGCGAACTTGGGGCAGTACTTC
>.|TRBV6-1|few|TRBJ2-3
CASRTPSGTDTQYF
TGTGCCAGCAGGACCCCTAGCGGCACAGATACGCAGTATTTT
>.|TRBV20-1|.|TRBJ1-1
CSARLEGGMNTEAFF
TGCAGTGCTAGATTGGAGGGGGGGATGAACACTGAAGCTTTCTTT
>TRBD1|TRBV9|.|TRBJ2-1
CASSVMKGQGINEQFF
TGTGCCAGCAGCGTCATGAAGGGACAGGGTATTAATGAGCAGTTCTTC
>TRBD1|TRBV4-1|.|TRBJ2-3
CASSPFEDRGLADTQYF
TGCGCCAGCAGCCCCTTCGAGGACAGGGGGCTTGCAGATACGCAGTATTTT
>TRBD1|TRBV5-1|few|TRBJ1-1
CASSLQGATTEAFF
TGCGCCAGCAGCTTACAGGGGGCAACGACTGAAGCTTTCTTT
>TRBD2|TRBV7-3|few|TRBJ2-3
CASSQLAGGLGTQYF
TGTGCCAGCAGCCAACTAGCGGGGGGCCTAGGTACGCAGTATTTT
>TRBD1|TRBV12-3/TRBV12-4|.|TRBJ1-4
CASSRRGDRNEKLFF
TGTGCCAGCAGCCGCAGGGGGGATCGTAATGAAAAACTGTTTTTT
>.|TRBV5-6|.|TRBJ2-2
CASSSNLGVNTGELFF
TGTGCCAGCAGCTCCAACTTGGGAGTGAACACCGGGGAGCTGTTTTTT
>.|TRBV9|many|TRBJ2-1
CASSAAPGVHNEQFF
TGTGCCAGCAGCGCTGCACCGGGGGTACACAATGAGCAGTTCTTC
>.|TRBV27|few|TRBJ2-3
CASNKGRSTDTQYF
TGTGCCAGCAATAAAGGTCGGTCCACAGATACGCAGTATTTT
>TRBD2|TRBV7-9|many|TRBJ2-7
CASSLEALAGIEQYF
TGTGCCAGCAGCTTAGAGGCACTAGCGGGAATCGAGCAGTACTTC
>TRBD2|TRBV5-1|few|TRBJ2-5
CASSSGGAGETQYF
TGCGCCAGCAGTAGCGGGGGGGCCGGGGAGACCCAGTACTTC
>.|TRBV29-1|few|TRBJ1-1
CSVSHRLTDTEAFF
TGCAGCGTTTCACACCGACTGACCGACACTGAAGCTTTCTTT